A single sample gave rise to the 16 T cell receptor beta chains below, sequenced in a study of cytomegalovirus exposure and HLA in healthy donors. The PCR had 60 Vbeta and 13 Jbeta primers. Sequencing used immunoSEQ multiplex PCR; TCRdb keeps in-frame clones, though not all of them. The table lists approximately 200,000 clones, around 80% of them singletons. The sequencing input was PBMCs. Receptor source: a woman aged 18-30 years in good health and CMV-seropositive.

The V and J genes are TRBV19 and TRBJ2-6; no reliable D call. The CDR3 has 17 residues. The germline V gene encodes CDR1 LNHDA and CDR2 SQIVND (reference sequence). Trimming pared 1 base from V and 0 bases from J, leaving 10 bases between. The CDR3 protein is CASSIAGSSSGANVLTF. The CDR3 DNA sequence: TGTGCCAGTAGTATAGCCGGGTCCTCCTCTGGGGCCAACGTCCTGACTTTC.

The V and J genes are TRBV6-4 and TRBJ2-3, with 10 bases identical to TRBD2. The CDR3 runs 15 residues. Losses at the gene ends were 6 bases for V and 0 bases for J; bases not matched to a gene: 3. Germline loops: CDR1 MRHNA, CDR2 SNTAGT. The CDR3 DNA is TGTGCCAGCAGCACGACTAGCGGGAGCACAGATACGCAGTATTTT. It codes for CASSTTSGSTDTQYF.

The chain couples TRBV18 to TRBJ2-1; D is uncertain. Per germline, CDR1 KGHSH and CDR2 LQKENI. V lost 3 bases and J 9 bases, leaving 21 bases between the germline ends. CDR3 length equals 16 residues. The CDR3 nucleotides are TGTGCCAGCTCACCTATCGCATTTGAGGCAAACACTGAGCAGTTCTTC. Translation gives CASSPIAFEANTEQFF.

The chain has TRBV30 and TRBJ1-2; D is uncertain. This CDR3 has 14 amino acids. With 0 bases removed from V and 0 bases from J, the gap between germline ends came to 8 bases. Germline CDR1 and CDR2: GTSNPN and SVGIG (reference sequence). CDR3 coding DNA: TGTGCCTGGAGTGTAACAACAGCTAACTATGGCTACACCTTC. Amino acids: CAWSVTTANYGYTF.

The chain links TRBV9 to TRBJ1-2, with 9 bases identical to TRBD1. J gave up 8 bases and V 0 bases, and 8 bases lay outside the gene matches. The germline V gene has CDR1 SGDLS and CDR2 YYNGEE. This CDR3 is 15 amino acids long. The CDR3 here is CASSVDGTGLGGYTF. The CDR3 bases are TGTGCCAGCAGCGTAGACGGGACAGGGTTGGGCGGCTACACCTTC.

The CDR3 DNA reads TGCGCCAGCAGCTTGGGGGGCTCCGGGGAGCTGTTTTTT. This codes for CASSLGGSGELFF. The chain carries TRBV5-1 and TRBJ2-2; D might be TRBD1 (5 bases). V lost 0 bases to trimming and J lost 6 bases, with 6 bases between them. The CDR3 has 13 amino acids. From germline, CDR1 is SGHRS and CDR2 YFSETQ.

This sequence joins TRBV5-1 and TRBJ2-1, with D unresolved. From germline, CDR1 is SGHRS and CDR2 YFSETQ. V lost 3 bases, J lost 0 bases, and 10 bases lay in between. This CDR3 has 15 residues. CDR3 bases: TGCGCCAGCAGCTCTGAGGCCCCCTCCTACAATGAGCAGTTCTTC. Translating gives CASSSEAPSYNEQFF.

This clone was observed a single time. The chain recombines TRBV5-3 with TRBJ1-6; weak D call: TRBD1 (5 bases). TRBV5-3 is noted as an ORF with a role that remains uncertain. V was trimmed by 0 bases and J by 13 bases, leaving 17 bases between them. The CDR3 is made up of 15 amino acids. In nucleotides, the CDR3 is TGTGCCAGAAGCTTGGGGGTTGGAGGGGAGTGGCCCCTCCACTTT. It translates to CARSLGVGGEWPLHF.

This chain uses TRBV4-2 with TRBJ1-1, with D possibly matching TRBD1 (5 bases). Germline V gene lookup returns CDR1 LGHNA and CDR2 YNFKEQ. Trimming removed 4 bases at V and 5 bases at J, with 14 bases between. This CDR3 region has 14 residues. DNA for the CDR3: TGTGCCAGCAGCCTTAGCGGGTGGGGGACTGAAGCTTTCTTT. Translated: CASSLSGWGTEAFF.

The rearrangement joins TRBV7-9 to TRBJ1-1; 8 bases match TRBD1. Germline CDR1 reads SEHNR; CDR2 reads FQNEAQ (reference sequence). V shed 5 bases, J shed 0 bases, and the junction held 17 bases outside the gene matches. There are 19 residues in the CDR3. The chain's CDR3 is CASSPYQGTGSNLNTEAFF. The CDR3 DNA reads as TGTGCCAGCAGCCCATACCAAGGGACAGGAAGTAACCTGAACACTGAAGCTTTCTTT.

The chain's CDR3 is CAWSIVENEQFF. For the CDR3, the DNA is TGTGCCTGGAGTATAGTAGAGAATGAGCAGTTCTTC. V usage is TRBV30 and J usage is TRBJ2-1; D call uncertain. CDR1 is GTSNPN and CDR2 is SVGIG in the germline V gene (reference sequence). With 2 bases removed from V and 7 bases from J, the gap between germline ends came to 9 bases. The CDR3 extends over 12 amino acids.

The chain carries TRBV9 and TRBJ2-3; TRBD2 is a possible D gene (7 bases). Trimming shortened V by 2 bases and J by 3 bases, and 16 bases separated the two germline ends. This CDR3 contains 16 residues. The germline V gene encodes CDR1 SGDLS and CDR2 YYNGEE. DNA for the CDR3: TGTGCCAGCAGCGTGTCCTCGGGGGGCGGAACAGATACGCAGTATTTT. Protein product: CASSVSSGGGTDTQYF.

The CDR3 protein is CASSVAGGPLETQYF. CDR3 nucleotides: TGTGCCAGCAGCGTAGCGGGGGGGCCCCTAGAGACCCAGTACTTC. The chain recombines TRBV9 with TRBJ2-5; 8 bases match TRBD2. With 0 bases clipped from V and 4 bases from J, the junction kept 5 bases outside the gene matches. The CDR3 consists of 15 residues. Germline CDR1 SGDLS, CDR2 YYNGEE.

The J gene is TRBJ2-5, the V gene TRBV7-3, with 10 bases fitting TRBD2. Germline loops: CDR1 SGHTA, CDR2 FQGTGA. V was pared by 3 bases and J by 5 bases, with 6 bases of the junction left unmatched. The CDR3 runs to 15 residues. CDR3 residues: CASSLASGGRETQYF. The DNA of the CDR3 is TGTGCCAGCAGCTTGGCTAGCGGGGGTAGGGAGACCCAGTACTTC. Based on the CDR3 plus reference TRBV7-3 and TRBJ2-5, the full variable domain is GAGVSQTPSNKVTEKGKYVELRCDPISGHTALYWYRQSLGQGPEFLIYFQGTGAADDSGLPNDRFFAVRPEGSVSTLKIQRTERGDSAVYLCASSLASGGRETQYFGPGTRLLVL.

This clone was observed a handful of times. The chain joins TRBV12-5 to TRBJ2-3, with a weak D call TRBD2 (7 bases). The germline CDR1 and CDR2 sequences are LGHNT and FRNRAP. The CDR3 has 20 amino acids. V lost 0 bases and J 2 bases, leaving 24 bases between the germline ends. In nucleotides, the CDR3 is TGTGCTAGTGGTTTGGTAGGCTGGGGGCGGGGGCGGGGCCTCACAGATACGCAGTATTTT. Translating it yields CASGLVGWGRGRGLTDTQYF.

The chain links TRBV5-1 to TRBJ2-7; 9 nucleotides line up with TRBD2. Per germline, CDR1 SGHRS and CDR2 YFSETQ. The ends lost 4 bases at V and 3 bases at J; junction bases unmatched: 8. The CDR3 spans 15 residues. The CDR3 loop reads CASSRGGSGGYEQYF. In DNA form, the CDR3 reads TGCGCCAGCAGCCGGGGGGGTAGCGGGGGCTACGAGCAGTACTTC.